Below, 23 T cell receptor beta chains from the same sample are listed, as sequenced in a study of neoadjuvant nivolumab and ipilimumab in lung cancer. Here immunoSEQ multiplex PCR was the method, and the copy in TCRdb shows in-frame clones only, minus some. Among roughly 19,000 clones listed, more than 75% were seen once. The sample consisted of tumor tissue, taken after neoadjuvant nivolumab, alone or with ipilimumab, at or shortly before surgery. The receptors were gathered from an adult with non-small cell lung cancer.

CDR3 sequence: CASSPDTDTQYF. In DNA form, the CDR3 reads TGTGCCAGCAGCCCAGACACAGATACGCAGTATTTT. The chain is built from TRBV5-6 and TRBJ2-3; D remains ambiguous. Per the germline V gene, CDR1 is SGHDT and CDR2 is YYEEEE. The ends were cut back, 4 bases at V and 2 bases at J, with 5 bases in the middle. This CDR3 contains 12 residues.

This clone was detected only a few times. The CDR3 loop reads CASSSQGGGTEAFF. CDR3 nucleotides: TGCGCCAGCAGCTCCCAGGGGGGTGGGACTGAAGCTTTCTTT. The chain recombines TRBV5-1 with TRBJ1-1, with TRBD1 matching 7 bases. The CDR3 has 14 amino acids. V dropped 3 bases and J dropped 5; count of bases not matched to a gene: 7. CDR1 is SGHRS and CDR2 is YFSETQ in the germline V gene.

This rearrangement joins TRBV27 to TRBJ2-5, with 10 bases matching TRBD1. The V segment lost 8 bases and the J segment 5 bases; nucleotides outside the gene matches: 11. Germline CDR1 and CDR2: MNHEY and SMNVEV (reference sequence). CDR3 length: 15 amino acids. This CDR3 is CASDINDRGLETQYF. For the CDR3, the DNA is TGTGCCAGCGATATTAACGACAGGGGGCTCGAGACCCAGTACTTC.

The gene calls are TRBV4-1 and TRBJ2-1, with D tentatively TRBD1 or TRBD2 (5 bases each). Trimming cost V 0 bases and J 2 bases, with 14 bases left between them. The germline gives CDR1 MGHRA, CDR2 YSYEKL. CDR3 length: 17 amino acids. The CDR3 sequence: CASSQDRGQGPYNEQFF. The CDR3 DNA reads TGCGCCAGCAGCCAAGATCGCGGGCAGGGCCCCTACAATGAGCAGTTCTTC.

V is TRBV29-1 and J is TRBJ1-1; the match to TRBD1 covers 7 bases. Germline CDR1 reads SQVTM; CDR2 reads ANQGSEA. The V gene end was trimmed by 7 bases and the J gene end by 1 base; junction bases not matched to a gene: 3. This CDR3 region has 12 residues. DNA of the CDR3: TGCAGCGCTTGGACAGGGAACACTGAAGCTTTCTTT. Protein sequence: CSAWTGNTEAFF.

This clone was observed a single time. The genes are TRBV7-9 and TRBJ1-5, with 11 bases aligning to TRBD1. Unmatched junction bases numbered 7, after V lost 5 bases and J lost 4 bases. CDR3 size: 16 residues. CDR1 and CDR2 from the germline V gene are SEHNR and FQNEAQ (reference sequence). DNA for the CDR3: TGTGCCAGCAGCCTGGGGACAGGGGGTTGGAATCAGCCCCAGCATTTT. Its translation is CASSLGTGGWNQPQHF.

The rearrangement joins TRBV27 to TRBJ1-2; 8 nucleotides agree with TRBD1. V was clipped by 8 bases and J by 6 bases; unmatched bases: 17. The CDR3 loop spans 16 amino acids. Germline V gene lookup returns CDR1 MNHEY and CDR2 SMNVEV (reference sequence). CDR3 residues: CASRPGQVNQANGYTF. In DNA form, the CDR3 reads TGTGCCAGCCGTCCGGGACAGGTAAATCAAGCAAATGGCTACACCTTC.

The chain combines TRBV5-6 with TRBJ2-7; tentative D call: TRBD2 (5 bases). V was clipped by 6 bases and J by 0 bases, with 13 bases between them. Germline V lookup: CDR1 SGHDT, CDR2 YYEEEE. The CDR3 runs 14 residues. The CDR3 region has the DNA TGTGCCAGCATCCCGGGGTGGCGCTCCTACGAGCAGTACTTC. This encodes CASIPGWRSYEQYF.

V is TRBV6-6 and J is TRBJ1-1, with a possible D match to TRBD1 (5 bases). Between the trimmed V and J ends, which lost 5 bases and 1 base, there was a span of 8 bases. The germline V gene has CDR1 MNHNY and CDR2 SVGAGI (reference sequence). CDR3 length equals 13 residues. The CDR3 bases are TGTGCCAGCAGTGGGGCAGGGAACACTGAAGCTTTCTTT. It codes for CASSGAGNTEAFF.

This clone was seen a handful of times. This sequence joins TRBV2 and TRBJ2-3, with D maybe TRBD2 (6 bases). The CDR3 has 15 residues. The germline gives CDR1 SNHLY, CDR2 FYNNEI. Deletions cut 4 bases from V and 1 base from J, with 12 bases between. DNA of the CDR3: TGTGCCAGCAGTGTAGGGGCTAGCGGCACAGATACGCAGTATTTT. It yields the protein CASSVGASGTDTQYF. The full variable domain, with the rest looked up from reference TRBV2 and TRBJ2-3, is EPEVTQTPSHQVTQMGQEVILRCVPISNHLYFYWYRQILGQKVEFLVSFYNNEISEKSEIFDDQFSVERPDGSNFTLKIRSTKLEDSAMYFCASSVGASGTDTQYFGPGTRLTVL.

The V and J genes are TRBV5-1 and TRBJ2-5; D is uncertain. The CDR3 is 14 amino acids. Germline CDR1 reads SGHRS; CDR2 reads YFSETQ. V was shortened by 1 base and J by 5 bases, with 12 bases between the two germline ends. DNA for the CDR3: TGCGCCAGCAGCTTGTTTGCGAGCGAGGAGACCCAGTACTTC. Protein product: CASSLFASEETQYF. Complete variable domain (other parts from reference TRBV5-1 and TRBJ2-5): KAGVTQTPRYLIKTRGQQVTLSCSPISGHRSVSWYQQTPGQGLQFLFEYFSETQRNKGNFPGRFSGRQFSNSRSEMNVSTLELGDSALYLCASSLFASEETQYFGPGTRLLVL.

The J gene is TRBJ2-7, the V gene TRBV6-6; D ambiguous. V lost 4 bases and J lost 2, with 18 bases in between. Germline loops: CDR1 MNHNY, CDR2 SVGAGI (reference sequence). This CDR3 is built from 16 residues. The CDR3 sequence is CASSSAQQSLPYEQYF. The CDR3 DNA follows: TGTGCCAGCAGTTCCGCCCAACAGAGTTTGCCCTACGAGCAGTACTTC.

The chain couples TRBV9 to TRBJ2-5; D may be TRBD1 or TRBD2 (6 bases each). The CDR3 is 15 amino acids. V was trimmed by 3 bases and J by 4 bases, leaving 16 bases between them. CDR1 and CDR2 from the germline V gene are SGDLS and YYNGEE. CDR3 in amino acids: CASSGLYGGSETQYF. The CDR3 DNA is TGTGCCAGCAGCGGACTTTACGGGGGCTCAGAGACCCAGTACTTC.

This chain links TRBV11-2 with TRBJ1-2; D might be TRBD1 (6 bases). This CDR3 is built from 17 residues. The germline V gene has CDR1 SGHAT and CDR2 FQNNGV. The ends were cut back, 1 base at V and 0 bases at J, with 15 bases in the middle. The CDR3 DNA reads TGTGCCAGCAGCTTAGTGCCGACAGGTGATCCTAACTATGGCTACACCTTC. Its protein product is CASSLVPTGDPNYGYTF.

The J gene is TRBJ2-7, the V gene TRBV7-9; TRBD2 matches at 9 bases. Germline CDR1 is SEHNR and CDR2 is FQNEAQ (reference sequence). The V and J ends lost 10 bases and 9 bases, in that order; junction bases with no gene match: 10. The CDR3 is 12 amino acids. The CDR3 loop reads CATSLREGPQYF. In DNA, the CDR3 is TGTGCCACCTCTCTGCGGGAGGGCCCGCAGTACTTC.

The chain couples TRBV5-1 to TRBJ2-3, with a weak D call TRBD1 (6 bases). The germline CDR1 and CDR2 sequences are SGHRS and YFSETQ. V lost 3 bases to trimming and J lost 2 bases, with 16 bases between them. The CDR3 consists of 16 residues. CDR3 region: CASSSRGRDITDTQYF. The CDR3, as DNA: TGCGCCAGCAGCTCTCGGGGAAGGGACATCACAGATACGCAGTATTTT.

The V call is TRBV11-2, the J call TRBJ1-2, with 7 bases lining up with TRBD1. V trimming: 3 bases; J trimming: 7 bases; junction bases outside the gene matches: 2. The CDR3 totals 12 residues. Per germline, CDR1 SGHAT and CDR2 FQNNGV. Here the CDR3 reads CASSLNRGGYTF. The CDR3 DNA is TGTGCCAGCAGCTTGAACAGGGGTGGCTACACCTTC.

This clone was detected only once. The chain couples TRBV30 to TRBJ2-1; D is undetermined. The CDR3 spans 12 residues. V was trimmed by 1 base and J by 4 bases, leaving 5 bases between them. Looked up from germline, CDR1 is GTSNPN and CDR2 is SVGIG (reference sequence). The CDR3 DNA sequence: TGTGCCTGGAGTGGGAGTTACAATGAGCAGTTCTTC. This encodes CAWSGSYNEQFF. The variable domain in full, with the rest retrieved from reference TRBV30 and TRBJ2-1, is SQTIHQWPATLVQPVGSPLSLECTVEGTSNPNLYWYRQAAGRGLQLLFYSVGIGQISSEVPQNLSASRPQDRQFILSSKKLLLSDSGFYLCAWSGSYNEQFFGPGTRLTVL.

The chain joins TRBV11-1 to TRBJ2-3; 8 bases match TRBD1. V lost 5 bases to trimming and J lost 4 bases; unmatched junction nucleotides: 5. This CDR3 region has 14 residues. CDR1 SGHAT and CDR2 FQDESV come from the germline V gene (reference sequence). The CDR3 region has the DNA TGTGCCAGCAGCAAAGGACAGGGCTCAGATACGCAGTATTTT. Residues: CASSKGQGSDTQYF.

V gene TRBV2 combines with J gene TRBJ2-3, with D unclear. V lost 6 bases to trimming and J lost 1 base, with 20 bases between them. The CDR3 extends over 17 amino acids. CDR1 is SNHLY and CDR2 is FYNNEI in the germline V gene. The CDR3 region has the DNA TGTGCCAGCAGAGCCTGGACCCCCGTTCTGGGCACAGATACGCAGTATTTT. This translates into CASRAWTPVLGTDTQYF.

The chain links TRBV28 to TRBJ2-5; D perhaps matches TRBD2 (6 bases). Deletions cut 6 bases from V and 1 base from J, with 9 bases between. CDR1 MDHEN and CDR2 SYDVKM come from the germline V gene. This CDR3 has 13 amino acids. In DNA form, the CDR3 reads TGTGCCAGCAGGCCCGGGGGCCAAGAGACCCAGTACTTC. Its translation is CASRPGGQETQYF.

This clone was detected only a few times. This chain connects TRBV18 to TRBJ2-7; 7 bases align to TRBD2. CDR3 size: 14 residues. The germline gives CDR1 KGHSH, CDR2 LQKENI. J gave up 4 bases and V 1 base, and 4 bases lay outside the gene matches. The CDR3 bases are TGTGCCAGCTCACCACAGGGCGGGGGTTACGAGCAGTACTTC. Translating gives CASSPQGGGYEQYF.

This clone is medium-sized. The chain is built from TRBV5-1 and TRBJ2-5; 10 bases are a match to TRBD1. Germline V CDR1 and CDR2: SGHRS, YFSETQ. Trimming cost V 4 bases and J 5 bases; bases outside gene matches: 11. The CDR3 spans 16 residues. For the CDR3, the DNA is TGCGCCAGCAGCCCCCGACAGGGGGCGCGGCGGGAGACCCAGTACTTC. This translates into CASSPRQGARRETQYF.